This is a list of T cell receptor beta chains from one sample in a study of blood T cell repertoires in COVID-19. Repertoires were generated with immunoSEQ multiplex PCR, while TCRdb's copy carries only in-frame clones and drops some. The sample includes approximately 150,000 clones, 60% to 85% of them seen just once. The material sequenced was peripheral blood. The source is a man over 45 with active or convalescent COVID-19. CDR3s include the opening cysteine and the closing phenylalanine or tryptophan. The order of the fields is V gene, clone size, J gene, D gene, CDR3 protein, CDR3 DNA. A D gene is named only where the DNA matches it firmly. The size of a clone is reported for some rows only, either as once, few or many, or as a class for expanded clones.

TRBV28	NA	TRBJ2-6	NA	CASTGGVAFEANVLTF	TGTGCCAGCACAGGCGGGGTGGCGTTCGAGGCCAACGTCCTGACTTTC
TRBV5-1	NA	TRBJ1-4	NA	CASRGEDEKLFF	TGCGCCAGCAGAGGGGAGGATGAAAAACTGTTTTTT
TRBV5-1	NA	TRBJ1-1	NA	CATKANDRSTEAFF	TGCGCCACCAAAGCGAACGACAGGTCCACTGAAGCTTTCTTT
TRBV15	few	TRBJ2-2	NA	CATSLSEAYIGELFF	TGTGCCACCAGCTTATCGGAGGCCTACATAGGGGAGCTGTTTTTT
TRBV14	once	TRBJ2-7	NA	CASSQDRNEQYF	TGTGCCAGCAGCCAAGATCGTAACGAGCAGTACTTC
TRBV5-1	NA	TRBJ2-3	TRBD1	CASSSREGARGFTDTQYF	TGCGCCAGCAGCTCGCGCGAGGGGGCCCGGGGCTTCACAGATACGCAGTATTTT
TRBV4-2	NA	TRBJ2-1	TRBD2	CASSQDPLAGIMLGEQFF	TGTGCCAGCAGCCAAGATCCACTAGCGGGAATAATGCTTGGGGAGCAGTTCTTC
TRBV7-5	NA	TRBJ2-1	NA	CVRSLDTSSNEQFF	TGTGTCAGAAGCTTAGATACTAGCTCCAATGAGCAGTTCTTC
TRBV23-1	NA	TRBJ2-1	TRBD2	CASSPTSGRVNEQFF	TGCGCCAGCAGTCCGACTAGCGGGAGAGTCAATGAGCAGTTCTTC
TRBV4-1	few	TRBJ1-4	NA	CASSPLGAGYEKLFF	TGCGCCAGCAGCCCCCTAGGAGCAGGGTATGAAAAACTGTTTTTT
TRBV9	NA	TRBJ1-2	NA	CASSPTTGPYGYTF	TGTGCCAGCAGCCCTACTACAGGGCCCTATGGCTACACCTTC
TRBV7-3	few	TRBJ2-3	TRBD1	CASSLGTGGPSLGDTQYF	TGTGCCAGCAGCCTTGGGACAGGGGGCCCCTCCTTGGGAGATACGCAGTATTTT
TRBV19	few	TRBJ2-3	NA	CASSSGTATDTQYF	TGTGCCAGTAGTAGCGGGACCGCCACAGATACGCAGTATTTT
TRBV7-9	many	TRBJ2-1	NA	CASEFDSDEQFF	TGTGCCAGCGAGTTTGACAGCGATGAGCAGTTCTTC
TRBV6-6	NA	TRBJ2-5	NA	CASSPRLGQGGETQYF	TGTGCCAGCAGCCCTAGACTAGGCCAGGGCGGGGAGACCCAGTACTTC
TRBV2	NA	TRBJ1-2	NA	CASSELRALYGYTF	TGTGCCAGCAGTGAACTCAGGGCACTCTATGGCTACACCTTC
TRBV2	NA	TRBJ2-1	NA	CASTIRDFPNNEQFF	TGTGCCAGCACTATCCGGGACTTCCCTAACAATGAGCAGTTCTTC
TRBV3-1/TRBV3-2	NA	TRBJ2-5	NA	CASSQVVETQYF	TGTGCCAGCAGCCAAGTAGTAGAGACCCAGTACTTC
TRBV9	once	TRBJ1-6	NA	CASSVGGVSPLHF	TGTGCCAGCAGCGTAGGCGGGGTCTCACCCCTCCACTTT
TRBV27	NA	TRBJ2-7	TRBD2	CATSRGGSSYEQYF	TGTGCCACCTCCCGGGGGGGGAGCTCCTACGAGCAGTACTTC
TRBV5-6	NA	TRBJ1-1	TRBD1	CASTLKNSQGAAFGEAFF	TGTGCCAGCACCCTTAAGAATTCTCAGGGGGCGGCCTTTGGTGAAGCTTTCTTT
TRBV30	NA	TRBJ1-2	NA	CAWSVGGSYTF	TGTGCCTGGAGTGTCGGGGGGAGCTACACCTTC
TRBV30	NA	TRBJ2-1	TRBD1	CAWRPTGGFYNEQFF	TGTGCCTGGAGACCGACAGGGGGGTTCTACAATGAGCAGTTCTTC
TRBV7-6	once	TRBJ1-1	NA	CASSLSGIGGNTEAFF	TGTGCCAGCAGCTTATCTGGGATCGGGGGGAACACTGAAGCTTTCTTT
TRBV27	NA	TRBJ2-3	NA	CASSPYSGTDTQYF	TGTGCCAGCAGCCCTTACTCGGGCACAGATACGCAGTATTTT
TRBV5-1	NA	TRBJ2-3	TRBD1	CASSLVGTGDGTDTQYF	TGCGCCAGCAGCTTGGTCGGGACAGGGGATGGCACAGATACGCAGTATTTT
TRBV9	NA	TRBJ2-7	TRBD1	CASSPPGGGREQYF	TGTGCCAGCAGCCCTCCAGGGGGCGGCCGCGAGCAGTACTTC
TRBV7-2	NA	TRBJ1-5	NA	CASSLLNRDQHF	TGTGCCAGCAGCTTACTGAACAGGGACCAGCATTTT
TRBV6-8	NA	TRBJ1-5	TRBD1	CASSQQQGPMTPQHF	TGTGCCAGCAGCCAGCAACAGGGGCCAATGACGCCCCAGCATTTT
TRBV19	NA	TRBJ1-5	NA	CASSMGHGNQPQHF	TGTGCCAGTAGTATGGGACACGGCAATCAGCCCCAGCATTTT
TRBV30	NA	TRBJ1-2	NA	CAWRPDNNYGYTF	TGTGCCTGGAGGCCCGACAATAACTATGGCTACACCTTC
TRBV12-3/TRBV12-4	NA	TRBJ1-5	TRBD1	CASSNGQGQHF	TGTGCCAGCAGTAATGGACAGGGCCAGCATTTT
TRBV25-1	NA	TRBJ1-2	NA	CASSALRQAGYTF	TGTGCCAGCAGTGCCCTTAGACAAGCTGGCTACACCTTC
TRBV7-2	NA	TRBJ2-1	NA	CASSLAGSGFEQFF	TGTGCCAGCAGCTTAGCGGGTAGCGGCTTTGAGCAGTTCTTC
TRBV19	NA	TRBJ1-2	TRBD1	CASSLTGAYGYTF	TGTGCCAGTAGTCTGACAGGGGCATATGGCTACACCTTC
TRBV9	NA	TRBJ1-2	NA	CASSVDLRDYGYTF	TGTGCCAGCAGCGTAGATCTACGGGACTATGGCTACACCTTC
TRBV28	once	TRBJ1-4	NA	CASMGRVLVATNEKLFF	TGTGCCAGCATGGGGAGGGTATTAGTTGCAACTAATGAAAAACTGTTTTTT
TRBV7-9	NA	TRBJ2-5	TRBD1	CASSVPGQGAKTQYF	TGTGCCAGCAGCGTCCCGGGACAGGGGGCAAAGACCCAGTACTTC
TRBV24-1	NA	TRBJ1-2	NA	CATSDGDGYTF	TGTGCCACCAGTGATGGAGATGGCTACACCTTC
TRBV28	NA	TRBJ2-2	TRBD2	CASTRPSGANTGELFF	TGTGCCAGCACCCGGCCCAGCGGGGCGAACACCGGGGAGCTGTTTTTT
TRBV4-2	NA	TRBJ1-4	NA	CASSQEWTNSNEKLFF	TGTGCCAGCAGCCAAGAGTGGACAAACAGTAATGAAAAACTGTTTTTT
TRBV7-9	many	TRBJ1-2	TRBD1	CASSFPGQGYGYTF	TGTGCCAGCAGCTTTCCGGGACAGGGATATGGCTACACCTTC
TRBV11-2	NA	TRBJ2-7	TRBD1	CASSRGTASYEQYF	TGTGCCAGCAGTCGTGGGACAGCTTCCTACGAGCAGTACTTC
TRBV27	NA	TRBJ1-2	TRBD1	CASSWGQGNYGYTF	TGTGCCAGCAGCTGGGGACAGGGAAACTATGGCTACACCTTC
TRBV2	NA	TRBJ2-7	TRBD2	CASRASGTYEQYF	TGTGCCAGCAGGGCTAGCGGGACCTACGAGCAGTACTTC
TRBV6-5	NA	TRBJ2-7	NA	CASSRTRGEQYF	TGTGCCAGCAGTCGGACCCGGGGCGAGCAGTACTTC
TRBV11-2	NA	TRBJ2-7	TRBD1	CASSLDHGTAYEQYF	TGTGCCAGCAGCTTAGACCACGGGACAGCCTACGAGCAGTACTTC
TRBV7-8	NA	TRBJ2-1	NA	CASSSFRLEKQFF	TGTGCCAGCAGCTCCTTTAGGCTAGAAAAGCAGTTCTTC
TRBV2	NA	TRBJ2-2	NA	CASSVTNTGELFF	TGTGCCAGCAGTGTCACGAACACCGGGGAGCTGTTTTTT
TRBV11-2	NA	TRBJ2-4	TRBD2	CASSLGGLAVAKNIQYF	TGTGCCAGCAGCTTAGGGGGACTAGCGGTAGCCAAAAACATTCAGTACTTC
TRBV10-3	NA	TRBJ2-1	NA	CAIGTSSYNEQFF	TGTGCCATCGGGACAAGCTCCTACAATGAGCAGTTCTTC
TRBV5-4	few	TRBJ2-6	TRBD1	CAAGGTGGPGANVLTF	TGTGCCGCAGGCGGGACAGGGGGGCCTGGGGCCAACGTCCTGACTTTC